The 10 T cell receptor beta chains below were found in one sample sequenced in a study of T cell responses to AZD1222 COVID-19 vaccine (dated by TCRdb to 2020 to 2022). Explained via the paper, the time point label denotes: baseline before first vaccination. The library came from the immunoSEQ multiplex PCR assay. The table was pulled from immuneACCESS by TCRdb, which kept in-frame rearrangements only. Such tables lose some clones; where checked, under half of the loss comes from unresolved V genes, and the rest has no known cause. This sample is represented by about 110,000 clones; roughly nine tenths of them were singletons. The ten largest make up around 7% of the sample. The sequenced sample was peripheral blood, obtained on day 0 of AZD1222 vaccination. These receptors came from an adult in good health.

The rearrangement uses TRBV6-5 and TRBJ1-2; no firm D call. Germline loops: CDR1 MNHEY, CDR2 SVGAGI. The CDR3 runs 12 residues. V lost 4 bases and J 8 bases, leaving 11 bases between the germline ends. The CDR3 DNA reads TGTGCCAGCAGTTCCGGATCAGGAGGCTACACCTTC. Its translation: CASSSGSGGYTF.

This clone was found once. The chain couples TRBV6-5 to TRBJ2-7, with 9 bases matching TRBD2. The CDR3 covers 16 residues. Looked up from germline, CDR1 is MNHEY and CDR2 is SVGAGI. V was clipped by 0 bases and J by 2 bases; unmatched bases: 5. The CDR3 coding sequence is TGTGCCAGCAGTTACTCGGGGGCTAGCGGGGCCTACGAGCAGTACTTC. This encodes CASSYSGASGAYEQYF.

The chain uses TRBV7-2 and TRBJ1-1, with D perhaps TRBD1 (5 bases). Germline V lookup: CDR1 SGHTA, CDR2 FQGNSA. CDR3 size: 14 residues. Trimming removed 6 bases at V and 4 bases at J, with 15 bases between. DNA of the CDR3: TGTGCCAGCAGGGGTGTGTGGGGACCCACTGAAGCTTTCTTT. The encoded protein is CASRGVWGPTEAFF.

This clone has a single count. The genes are TRBV18 and TRBJ2-7, with a tentative D call TRBD2 (6 bases). Germline CDR1 reads KGHSH; CDR2 reads LQKENI. V gave up 1 base and J gave up 0 bases, with 13 bases separating them. The CDR3 covers 16 residues. The CDR3 DNA reads TGTGCCAGCTCACCACGGGTGGGAGCGGGCTCCTACGAGCAGTACTTC. This codes for CASSPRVGAGSYEQYF.

CDR3 amino acids: CASSLTGGWDEQYF. Here the CDR3 DNA reads TGTGCCAGCAGTTTGACAGGGGGGTGGGACGAGCAGTACTTC. V usage is TRBV28 and J usage is TRBJ2-7, with 9 bases aligning to TRBD1. The CDR3 contains 14 residues. J lost 5 bases, V lost 3 bases, and 5 bases had no gene match. From germline, CDR1 is MDHEN and CDR2 SYDVKM.

The CDR3 loop is CASSPSYWQPQHF. CDR3 DNA: TGCGCCAGCAGCCCGTCGTATTGGCAGCCCCAGCATTTT. The chain carries TRBV4-1 and TRBJ1-5; D gene ambiguous. The CDR3 length is 13 residues. The germline V and J ends were trimmed by 4 bases and 7 bases, with 11 bases remaining between them. Germline CDR1 and CDR2: MGHRA and YSYEKL.

In the case of this clone: Other DNA sequences in this specimen translate into the identical CDR3. V and J are TRBV5-1 and TRBJ2-2, with D uncertain. Germline V gene data show CDR1 as SGHRS and CDR2 as YFSETQ. V lost 0 bases to trimming and J lost 5 bases, with 5 bases between them. The CDR3 runs to 13 residues. The DNA of the CDR3 is TGCGCCAGCAGCTTGGGTGGGACCGGGGAGCTGTTTTTT. It is translated as CASSLGGTGELFF. Full variable domain (outside the CDR3, taken from reference TRBV5-1 and TRBJ2-2): KAGVTQTPRYLIKTRGQQVTLSCSPISGHRSVSWYQQTPGQGLQFLFEYFSETQRNKGNFPGRFSGRQFSNSRSEMNVSTLELGDSALYLCASSLGGTGELFFGEGSRLTVL.

This sequence joins TRBV3-1 (or the pseudogene TRBV3-2) and TRBJ1-2; no firm D call. The V gene's germline CDR1 is LGHDT and CDR2 YNNKEL (reference sequence). There are 14 residues in the CDR3. V shed 5 bases and J shed 4 bases, with 14 bases lying between them. The CDR3 DNA follows: TGTGCCAGCAGCAGTCATGCCGGGCTCTATGGCTACACCTTC. This gives the protein CASSSHAGLYGYTF.

This rearrangement joins TRBV6-5 to TRBJ2-1, with 10 bases lining up with TRBD2. Losses at the gene ends were 3 bases for V and 1 base for J; bases not matched to a gene: 3. The CDR3 is made up of 16 amino acids. Germline V gene sequence: CDR1 MNHEY, CDR2 SVGAGI. CDR3 in DNA: TGTGCCAGCAGTTATGGACTAGCGGAATCCTACAATGAGCAGTTCTTC. Protein sequence: CASSYGLAESYNEQFF.

The chain couples TRBV19 to TRBJ2-1, with 8 bases identical to TRBD2. Germline trimming cut 0 bases from V and 5 bases from J; bases unmatched to any gene: 6. The CDR3 is 16 amino acids. The germline V gene has CDR1 LNHDA and CDR2 SQIVND (reference sequence). The CDR3 nucleotides are TGTGCCAGTAGTATAGATCGGGAGGGAAGGGACAATGAGCAGTTCTTC. Translating it yields CASSIDREGRDNEQFF.